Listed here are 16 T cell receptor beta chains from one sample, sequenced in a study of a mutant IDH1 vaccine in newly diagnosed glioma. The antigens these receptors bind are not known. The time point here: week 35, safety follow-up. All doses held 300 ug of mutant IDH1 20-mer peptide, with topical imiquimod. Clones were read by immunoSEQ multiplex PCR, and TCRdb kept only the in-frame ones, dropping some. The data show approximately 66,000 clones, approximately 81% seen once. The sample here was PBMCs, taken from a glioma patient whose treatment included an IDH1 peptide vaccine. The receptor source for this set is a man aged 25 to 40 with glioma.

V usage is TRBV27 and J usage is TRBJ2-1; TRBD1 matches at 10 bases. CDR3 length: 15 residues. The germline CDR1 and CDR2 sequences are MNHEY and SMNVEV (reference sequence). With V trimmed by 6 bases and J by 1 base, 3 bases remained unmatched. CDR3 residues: CASRVDRGSYNEQFF. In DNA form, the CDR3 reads TGTGCCAGCAGAGTGGACAGGGGGTCCTACAATGAGCAGTTCTTC.

The CDR3 reads CASSGGGRRRFGTEAFF. CDR3 sequence (DNA): TGTGCCAGCAGTGGAGGAGGAAGGAGACGTTTCGGCACTGAAGCTTTCTTT. The gene calls are TRBV2 and TRBJ1-1; unclear D gene. CDR1 is SNHLY and CDR2 is FYNNEI in the germline V gene. CDR3 size: 17 residues. Trimming took 4 bases from V and 4 from J, leaving 22 bases between them.

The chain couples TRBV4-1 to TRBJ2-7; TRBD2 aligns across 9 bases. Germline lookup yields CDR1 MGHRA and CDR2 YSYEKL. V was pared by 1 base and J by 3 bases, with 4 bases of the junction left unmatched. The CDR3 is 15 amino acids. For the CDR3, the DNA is TGCGCCAGCAGCCAAGGTCTAGCGGGGTACTACGAGCAGTACTTC. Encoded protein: CASSQGLAGYYEQYF.

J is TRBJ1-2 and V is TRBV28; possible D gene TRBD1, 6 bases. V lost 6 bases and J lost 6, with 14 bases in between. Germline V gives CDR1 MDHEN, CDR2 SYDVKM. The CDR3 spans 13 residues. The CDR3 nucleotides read TGTGCCAGCAGGCCCGCCCCAGGGGATGGCTACACCTTC. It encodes CASRPAPGDGYTF.

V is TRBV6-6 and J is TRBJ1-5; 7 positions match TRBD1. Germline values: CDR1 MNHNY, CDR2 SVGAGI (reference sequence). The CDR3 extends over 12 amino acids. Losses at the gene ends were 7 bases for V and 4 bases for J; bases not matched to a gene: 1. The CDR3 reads CASTGGNQPQHF. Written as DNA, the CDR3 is TGTGCCAGCACAGGGGGTAATCAGCCCCAGCATTTT.

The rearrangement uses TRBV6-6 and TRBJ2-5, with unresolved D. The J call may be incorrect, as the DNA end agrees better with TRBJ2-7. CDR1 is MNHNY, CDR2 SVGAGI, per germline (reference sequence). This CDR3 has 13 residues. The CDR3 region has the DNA TGTGCCAGCAGTTACTCAGGCTCCTACGAGCAGTACTTC. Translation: CASSYSGSYEQYF.

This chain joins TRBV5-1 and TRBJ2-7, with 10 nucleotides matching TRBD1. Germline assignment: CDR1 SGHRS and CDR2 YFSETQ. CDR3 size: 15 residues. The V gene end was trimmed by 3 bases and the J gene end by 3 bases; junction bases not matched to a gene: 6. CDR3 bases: TGCGCCAGCAGCTCCTCCGGGACAGGGGACTACGAGCAGTACTTC. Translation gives CASSSSGTGDYEQYF. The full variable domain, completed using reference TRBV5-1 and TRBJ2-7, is KAGVTQTPRYLIKTRGQQVTLSCSPISGHRSVSWYQQTPGQGLQFLFEYFSETQRNKGNFPGRFSGRQFSNSRSEMNVSTLELGDSALYLCASSSSGTGDYEQYFGPGTRLTVT.

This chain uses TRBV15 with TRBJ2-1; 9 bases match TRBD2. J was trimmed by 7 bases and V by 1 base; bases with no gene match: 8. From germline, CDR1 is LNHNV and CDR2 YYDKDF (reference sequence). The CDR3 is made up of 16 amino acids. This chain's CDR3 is CATSRAGGGAWNEQFF. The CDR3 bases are TGTGCCACCAGCAGAGCGGGCGGGGGGGCCTGGAATGAGCAGTTCTTC.

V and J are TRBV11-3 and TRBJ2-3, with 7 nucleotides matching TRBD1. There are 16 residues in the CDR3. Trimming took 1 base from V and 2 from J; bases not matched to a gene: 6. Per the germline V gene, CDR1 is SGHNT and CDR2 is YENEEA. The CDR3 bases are TGTGCCAGCAGCTTAGGAGACAGGGTGACCACAGATACGCAGTATTTT. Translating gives CASSLGDRVTTDTQYF.

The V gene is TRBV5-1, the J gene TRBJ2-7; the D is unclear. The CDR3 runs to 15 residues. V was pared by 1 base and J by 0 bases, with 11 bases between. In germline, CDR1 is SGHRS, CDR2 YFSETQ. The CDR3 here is CASSLSPESSYEQYF. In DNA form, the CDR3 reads TGCGCCAGCAGCTTGAGTCCGGAGAGCTCCTACGAGCAGTACTTC.

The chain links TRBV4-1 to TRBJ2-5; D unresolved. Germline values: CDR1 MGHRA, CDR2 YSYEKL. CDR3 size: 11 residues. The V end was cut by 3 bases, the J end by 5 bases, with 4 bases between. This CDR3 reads CASSHGETQYF. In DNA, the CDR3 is TGCGCCAGCAGCCACGGGGAGACCCAGTACTTC.

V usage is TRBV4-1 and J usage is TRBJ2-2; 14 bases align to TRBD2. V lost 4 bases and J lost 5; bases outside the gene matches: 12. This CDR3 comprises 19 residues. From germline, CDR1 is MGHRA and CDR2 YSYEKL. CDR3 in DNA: TGCGCCAGCAGCCCCTGGGGACTAGCGGGAGCGCAATATACCGGGGAGCTGTTTTTT. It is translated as CASSPWGLAGAQYTGELFF.

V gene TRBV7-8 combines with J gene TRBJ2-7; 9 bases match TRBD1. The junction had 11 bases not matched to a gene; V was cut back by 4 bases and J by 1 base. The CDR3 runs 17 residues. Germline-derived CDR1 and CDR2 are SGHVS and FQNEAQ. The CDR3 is CASSSAGTGNPSYEQYF. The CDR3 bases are TGTGCCAGCAGCTCTGCCGGGACAGGGAACCCTTCCTACGAGCAGTACTTC.

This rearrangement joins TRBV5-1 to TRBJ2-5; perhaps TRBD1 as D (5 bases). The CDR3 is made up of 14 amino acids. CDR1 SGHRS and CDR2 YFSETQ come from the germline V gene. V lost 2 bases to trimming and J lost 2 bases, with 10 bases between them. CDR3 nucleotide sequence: TGCGCCAGCAGCTTCGGACAACTACAAGAGACCCAGTACTTC. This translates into CASSFGQLQETQYF.

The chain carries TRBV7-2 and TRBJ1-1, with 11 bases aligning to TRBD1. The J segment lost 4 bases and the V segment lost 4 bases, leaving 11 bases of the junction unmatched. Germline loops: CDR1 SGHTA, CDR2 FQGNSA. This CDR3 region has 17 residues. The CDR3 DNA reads TGTGCCAGCAGCTCACGGACAGGGGGCAGGGTGGGCACTGAAGCTTTCTTT. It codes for CASSSRTGGRVGTEAFF.

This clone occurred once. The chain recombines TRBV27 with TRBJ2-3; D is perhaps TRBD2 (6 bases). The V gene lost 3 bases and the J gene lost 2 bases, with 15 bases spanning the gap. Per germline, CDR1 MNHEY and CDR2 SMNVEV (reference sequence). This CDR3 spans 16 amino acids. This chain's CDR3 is CASSFLGSGDTDTQYF. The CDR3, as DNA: TGTGCCAGCAGTTTTTTGGGTAGCGGTGACACAGATACGCAGTATTTT.